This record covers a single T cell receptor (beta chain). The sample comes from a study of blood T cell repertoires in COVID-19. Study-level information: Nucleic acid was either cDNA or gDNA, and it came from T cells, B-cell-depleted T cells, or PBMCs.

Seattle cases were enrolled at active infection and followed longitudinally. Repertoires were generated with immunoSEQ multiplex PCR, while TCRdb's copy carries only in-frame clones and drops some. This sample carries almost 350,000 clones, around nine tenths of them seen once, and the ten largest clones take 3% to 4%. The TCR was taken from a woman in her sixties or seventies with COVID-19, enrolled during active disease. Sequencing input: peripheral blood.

The CDR3 is CASRDQGSPLHF. The CDR3 bases are TGTGCCAGCAGAGACCAGGGTAGTCCCCTCCACTTT. The genes are TRBV6-5 and TRBJ1-6; D is perhaps TRBD1 (5 bases). There are 12 residues in the CDR3. Germline V CDR1 and CDR2: MNHEY, SVGAGI. Trimming cost V 6 bases and J 13 bases, with 13 bases left between them.